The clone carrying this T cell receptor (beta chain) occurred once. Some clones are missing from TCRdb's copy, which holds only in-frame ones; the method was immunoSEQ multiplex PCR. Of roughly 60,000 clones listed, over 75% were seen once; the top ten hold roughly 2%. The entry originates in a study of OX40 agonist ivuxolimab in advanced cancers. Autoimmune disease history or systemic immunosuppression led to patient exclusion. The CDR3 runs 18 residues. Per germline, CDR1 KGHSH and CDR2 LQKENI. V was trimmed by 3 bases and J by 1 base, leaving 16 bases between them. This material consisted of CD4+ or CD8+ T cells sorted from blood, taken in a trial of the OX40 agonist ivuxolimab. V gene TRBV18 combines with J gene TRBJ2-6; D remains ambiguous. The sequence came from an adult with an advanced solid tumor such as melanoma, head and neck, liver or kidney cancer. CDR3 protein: CASSPAVQGLSGANVLTF. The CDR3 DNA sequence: TGTGCCAGCTCACCCGCCGTTCAAGGCCTGTCTGGGGCCAACGTCCTGACTTTC.